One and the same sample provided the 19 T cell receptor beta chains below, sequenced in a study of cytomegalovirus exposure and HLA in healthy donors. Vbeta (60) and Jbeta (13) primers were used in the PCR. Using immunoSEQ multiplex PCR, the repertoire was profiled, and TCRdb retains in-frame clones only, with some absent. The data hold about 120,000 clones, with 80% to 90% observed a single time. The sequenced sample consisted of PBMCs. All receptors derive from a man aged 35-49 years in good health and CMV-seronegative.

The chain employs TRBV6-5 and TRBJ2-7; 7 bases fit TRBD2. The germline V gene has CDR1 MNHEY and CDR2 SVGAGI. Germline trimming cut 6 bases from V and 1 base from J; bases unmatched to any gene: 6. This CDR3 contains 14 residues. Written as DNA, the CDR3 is TGTGCCAGCAGCACCAATAGCGGGTCCTACGAGCAGTACTTC. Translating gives CASSTNSGSYEQYF.

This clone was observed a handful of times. CDR3 sequence: CASRGPGAVMNTEAFF. CDR3 sequence (DNA): TGTGCCAGCAGGGGCCCAGGTGCCGTGATGAACACTGAAGCTTTCTTT. V and J are TRBV11-2 and TRBJ1-1; D gene uncertain. The CDR3 loop spans 16 amino acids. Germline V CDR1 and CDR2: SGHAT, FQNNGV. V was pared by 6 bases and J by 0 bases, with 17 bases between.

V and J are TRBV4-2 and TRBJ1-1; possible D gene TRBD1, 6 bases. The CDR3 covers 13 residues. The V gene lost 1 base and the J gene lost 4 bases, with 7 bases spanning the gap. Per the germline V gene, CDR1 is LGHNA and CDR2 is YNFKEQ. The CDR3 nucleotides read TGTGCCAGCAGCCAAGTAGGGGGCACTGAAGCTTTCTTT. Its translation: CASSQVGGTEAFF.

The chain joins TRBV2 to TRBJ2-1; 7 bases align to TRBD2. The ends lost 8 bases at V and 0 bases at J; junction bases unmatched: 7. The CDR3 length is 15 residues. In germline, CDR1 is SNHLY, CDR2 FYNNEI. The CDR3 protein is CASGVGGSSYNEQFF. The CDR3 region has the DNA TGTGCCAGCGGTGTGGGCGGGAGCTCCTACAATGAGCAGTTCTTC.

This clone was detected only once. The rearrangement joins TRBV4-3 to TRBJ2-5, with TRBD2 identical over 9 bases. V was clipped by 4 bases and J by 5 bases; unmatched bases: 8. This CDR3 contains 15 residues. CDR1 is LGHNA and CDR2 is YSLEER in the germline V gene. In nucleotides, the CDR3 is TGCGCCAGCAGCCCCGCGGGGGGGCGACGGGAGACCCAGTACTTC. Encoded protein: CASSPAGGRRETQYF.

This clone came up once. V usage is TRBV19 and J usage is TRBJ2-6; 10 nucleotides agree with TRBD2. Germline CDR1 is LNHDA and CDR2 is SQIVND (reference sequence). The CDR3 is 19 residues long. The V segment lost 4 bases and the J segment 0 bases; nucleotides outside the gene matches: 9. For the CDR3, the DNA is TGTGCCAGTAGTACGCGACTAGCGGGTGCCCCCTCTGGGGCCAACGTCCTGACTTTC. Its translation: CASSTRLAGAPSGANVLTF.

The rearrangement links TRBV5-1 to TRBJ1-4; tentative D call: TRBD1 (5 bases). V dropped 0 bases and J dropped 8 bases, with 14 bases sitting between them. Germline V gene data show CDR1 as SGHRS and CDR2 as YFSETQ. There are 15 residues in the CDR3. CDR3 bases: TGCGCCAGCAGCTTGGATGGCAGGGCAGGGGAAAAACTGTTTTTT. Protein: CASSLDGRAGEKLFF.

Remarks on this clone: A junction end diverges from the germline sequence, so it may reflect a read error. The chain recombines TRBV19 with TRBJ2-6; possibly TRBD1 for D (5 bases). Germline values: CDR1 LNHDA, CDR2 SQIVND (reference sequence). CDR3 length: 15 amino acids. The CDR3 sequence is CASKSLYSGANGLTF. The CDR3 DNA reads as TGTGCCAGTAAGTCATTGTACTCTGGGGCCAACGGCCTGACTTTC.

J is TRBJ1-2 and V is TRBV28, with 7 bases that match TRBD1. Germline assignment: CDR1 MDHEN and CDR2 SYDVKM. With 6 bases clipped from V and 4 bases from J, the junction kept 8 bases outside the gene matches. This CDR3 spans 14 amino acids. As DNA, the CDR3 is TGTGCCAGCAGCGTCACCGGGACAGCCTATGGCTACACCTTC. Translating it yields CASSVTGTAYGYTF.

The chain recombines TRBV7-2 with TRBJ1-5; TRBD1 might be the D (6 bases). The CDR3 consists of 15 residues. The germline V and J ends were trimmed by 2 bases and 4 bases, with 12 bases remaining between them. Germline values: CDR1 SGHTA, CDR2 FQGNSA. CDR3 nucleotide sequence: TGTGCCAGCAGCTTAATTGGGACACAAAATCAGCCCCAGCATTTT. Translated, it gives CASSLIGTQNQPQHF. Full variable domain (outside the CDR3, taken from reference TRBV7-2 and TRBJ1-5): GAGVSQSPSNKVTEKGKDVELRCDPISGHTALYWYRQSLGQGLEFLIYFQGNSAPDKSGLPSDRFSAERTGGSVSTLTIQRTQQEDSAVYLCASSLIGTQNQPQHFGDGTRLSIL.

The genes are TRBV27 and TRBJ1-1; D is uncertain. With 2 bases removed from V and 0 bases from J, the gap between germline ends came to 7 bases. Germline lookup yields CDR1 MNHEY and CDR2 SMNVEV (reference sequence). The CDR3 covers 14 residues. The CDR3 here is CASSLTVMNTEAFF. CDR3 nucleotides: TGTGCCAGCAGTTTAACAGTTATGAACACTGAAGCTTTCTTT.

Here the CDR3 DNA reads TGTGCCAGCGGAGCGGACTCCTACAATGAGCAGTTCTTC. Its protein is CASGADSYNEQFF. This rearrangement joins TRBV5-4 to TRBJ2-1, with a weak D call TRBD2 (5 bases). The germline V gene encodes CDR1 SGHNT and CDR2 YYREEE (reference sequence). The CDR3 sequence is 13 residues long. Trimming took 7 bases from V and 0 from J, leaving 8 bases between them. Full variable domain (rest looked up from reference TRBV5-4 and TRBJ2-1): ETGVTQSPTHLIKTRGQQVTLRCSSQSGHNTVSWYQQALGQGPQFIFQYYREEENGRGNFPPRFSGLQFPNYSSELNVNALELDDSALYLCASGADSYNEQFFGPGTRLTVL.

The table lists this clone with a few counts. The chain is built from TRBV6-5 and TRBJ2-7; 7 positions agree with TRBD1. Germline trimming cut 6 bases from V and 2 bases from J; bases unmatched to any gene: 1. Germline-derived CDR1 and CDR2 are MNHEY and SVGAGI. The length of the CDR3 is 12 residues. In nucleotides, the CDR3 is TGTGCCAGCAGAACAGGGGCCTACGAGCAGTACTTC. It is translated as CASRTGAYEQYF.

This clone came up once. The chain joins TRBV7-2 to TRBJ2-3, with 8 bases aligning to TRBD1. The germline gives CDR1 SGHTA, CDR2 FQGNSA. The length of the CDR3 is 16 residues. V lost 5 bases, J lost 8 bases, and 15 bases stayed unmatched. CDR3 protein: CASSTRSDRGSRTQYF. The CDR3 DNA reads TGTGCCAGCAGCACCCGATCAGACAGGGGATCTCGTACGCAGTATTTT.

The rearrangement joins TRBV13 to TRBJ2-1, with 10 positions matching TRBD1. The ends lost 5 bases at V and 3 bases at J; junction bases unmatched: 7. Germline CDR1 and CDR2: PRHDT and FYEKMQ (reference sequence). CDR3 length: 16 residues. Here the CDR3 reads CASSPRQGANYNEQFF. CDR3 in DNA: TGTGCCAGCAGCCCCAGACAGGGGGCCAACTACAATGAGCAGTTCTTC.

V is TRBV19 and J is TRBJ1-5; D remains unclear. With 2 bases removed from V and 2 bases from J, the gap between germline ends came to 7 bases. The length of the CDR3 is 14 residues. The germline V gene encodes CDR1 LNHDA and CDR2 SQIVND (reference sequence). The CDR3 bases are TGTGCCAGTAGTATAATCCTCGGCAATCAGCCCCAGCATTTT. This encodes CASSIILGNQPQHF.

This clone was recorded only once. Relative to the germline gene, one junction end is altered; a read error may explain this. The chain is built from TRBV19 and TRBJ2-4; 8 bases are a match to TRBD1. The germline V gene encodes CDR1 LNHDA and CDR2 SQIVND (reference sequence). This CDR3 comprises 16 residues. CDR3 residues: CASSMPTGQARNSQYF. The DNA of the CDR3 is TGTGCCAGTAGTATGCCTACGGGACAGGCCAGGAACAGTCAGTACTTC.

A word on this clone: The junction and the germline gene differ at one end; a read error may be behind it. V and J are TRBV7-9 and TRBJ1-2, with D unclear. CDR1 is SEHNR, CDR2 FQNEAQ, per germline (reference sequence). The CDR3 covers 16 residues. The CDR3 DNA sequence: TGTTCCAGCAGCCTAAACCGCAAAGATAATAACTATGGCTACACCTTC. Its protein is CSSSLNRKDNNYGYTF.

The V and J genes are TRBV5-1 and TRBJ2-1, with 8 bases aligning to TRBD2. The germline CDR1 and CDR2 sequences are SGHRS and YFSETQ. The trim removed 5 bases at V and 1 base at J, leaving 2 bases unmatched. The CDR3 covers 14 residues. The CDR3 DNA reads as TGCGCCAGCAGAAGCGGGAGTTCCTACAATGAGCAGTTCTTC. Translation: CASRSGSSYNEQFF.